Shown below are 6 T cell receptor beta chains from a single sample sequenced in a study of T cell repertoires in cytomegalovirus infection (dated by TCRdb to between 2017 and 2020). These reads were obtained on an Illumina HiSeq 1500. Using fastp at Q25 and MiXCR, TCRdb reprocessed the public reads and kept productive beta chains. Every distinct CDR3 protein forms one entry, paired with its most common genes and DNA. This sample gives around 570,000 distinct CDR3 sequences in total; almost 40% of them show up just once. 48% of the sample comes from the top ten. Which antigens these TCRs recognize remains unknown. The treatment or condition label, read with the paper, signifies: in vitro stimulation with specific CMV peptide epitopes to enrich CMV-specific T cells. Specimen: cultured PBMCs, collected from culture after CMV antigen stimulation. Source of these receptors: a human donor in good health (CMV status not recorded). Some clones in this sample may be carry-over from other donors' samples.

The chain links TRBV11-2 to TRBJ2-1; TRBD2 agrees at 10 bases. The CDR3 totals 14 residues. With V trimmed by 0 bases and J by 14 bases, 7 bases remained unmatched. Germline-derived CDR1 and CDR2 are SGHAT and FQNNGV. CDR3 residues: CASSLDGTSAPKFF. The CDR3 DNA sequence: TGTGCCAGCAGCTTAGACGGGACTAGCGCCCCGAAGTTCTTC.

A few counts support this clonotype. The V call is TRBV7-2, the J call TRBJ2-2, with D maybe TRBD1 (5 bases). Trimming shortened V by 5 bases and J by 3 bases, and 16 bases separated the two germline ends. The CDR3 totals 16 residues. In germline, CDR1 is SGHTA, CDR2 FQGNSA. CDR3 sequence reads: CASSPGWGRDTGELFF. Written as DNA, the CDR3 is TGTGCCAGCAGCCCAGGTTGGGGCAGGGACACCGGGGAGCTGTTTTTT.

In this sample, this clonotype turned up a few times. V and J are TRBV7-2 and TRBJ2-2; 16 bases line up with TRBD2. Germline assignment: CDR1 SGHTA and CDR2 FQGNSA. The trim removed 4 bases at V and 7 bases at J, leaving 6 bases unmatched. The CDR3 consists of 17 residues. The CDR3: CASSSSGLAGGHGELFF. The CDR3 nucleotides read TGTGCCAGCAGCTCCTCGGGACTAGCGGGGGGGCACGGGGAGCTGTTTTTT.

The V gene is TRBV7-9, the J gene TRBJ1-2; a possible D gene is TRBD1 (5 bases). Per germline, CDR1 SEHNR and CDR2 FQNEAQ (reference sequence). The CDR3 has 15 residues. V was shortened by 1 base and J by 6 bases, with 15 bases between the two germline ends. The CDR3 nucleotides are TGTGCCAGCAGCTTAGGATCTGGGGCAGCGGATGGCTACACCTTC. Translated, it gives CASSLGSGAADGYTF.

The rearrangement uses TRBV28 and TRBJ2-1; 9 bases map to TRBD1. V lost 6 bases to trimming and J lost 9 bases; unmatched junction nucleotides: 3. CDR3 size: 12 residues. Germline V lookup: CDR1 MDHEN, CDR2 SYDVKM. DNA of the CDR3: TGTGCCAGCAGGCTGACAGGGGGTGAGCAGTTCTTC. It specifies CASRLTGGEQFF.

This rearrangement joins TRBV6-5 to TRBJ2-2; a weak D match, TRBD2 (6 bases). Germline V lookup: CDR1 MNHEY, CDR2 SVGAGI. V was pared by 2 bases and J by 2 bases, with 15 bases between. This CDR3 spans 17 amino acids. In DNA, the CDR3 is TGTGCCAGCAGTTACACTCTCGGACTACACAACACCGGGGAGCTGTTTTTT. Its protein product is CASSYTLGLHNTGELFF.